This T cell receptor (beta chain) was recorded in a study of blood T cells in healthy people across ages. Background on the study: Template switching caught about one barcoded beta molecule for each two T cells. Study observations and caveats: Higher diversity, along with more naive CD4+ cells, distinguished long-lived donors from aged donors.

This CDR3 spans 14 amino acids. Germline loops: CDR1 MDHEN, CDR2 SYDVKM. V was clipped by 3 bases and J by 4 bases, with 12 bases between them. Samples had at least 7 million PBMCs isolated from them. Concerning this clonotype itself: Its target is not known.

The authors ran a second PCR of about 6 to 11 cycles using a sample-barcoded 5' primer and a J-beta primer mix. A template-switch adaptor that had 12 random nucleotides put a tag on each cDNA molecule. Each CDR3 protein is one row after TCRdb ran MiXCR on the 5' RACE reads. Of approximately 1.5 million distinct CDR3 sequences in the sample, about 42% were seen once. The TCR sequence derives from a woman younger than 30 in good health. The chain employs TRBV28 and TRBJ1-2, with D unresolved. Specimen: blood. The CDR3 reads CASSFARRFYGYTF. As DNA, the CDR3 is TGTGCCAGCAGTTTTGCGCGCAGGTTCTATGGCTACACCTTC.